This is a list of T cell receptor beta chains from one sample in a study of molecular identifiers for immune sequencing clone quantification. TCRdb independently ran MiXCR on the PCR reads; one entry per CDR3 protein. The table lists under 800,000 distinct CDR3 sequences, around 25% of them singletons. The sequencing sample was made of naive CD8+ T cells from blood, with Jurkat cell RNA spiked in. The receptors were gathered from a human donor in good health. Some libraries in this study had Jurkat cell RNA spiked in. Each CDR3 is given with its conserved first and last residue. A D gene is named only where the DNA matches it firmly. Size is omitted from some rows. Given values are once, few, many or a class for expanded clones.

>TRBV20-1|12|TRBJ2-7|NA|few
TGCAGTGCGCAGGGCTACGTCTACGAGCAGTACTTC
CSAQGYVYEQYF
>TRBV9|16|TRBJ2-3|TRBD2|many
TGTGCCAGCAGCGCCCCTGTAGCGGGACCGCAGGATACGCAGTATTTT
CASSAPVAGPQDTQYF
>TRBV11-2|17|TRBJ2-2|NA|many
TGTGCCAGCAGCTCTCACCCAGGGACGGCGTACACCGGGGAGCTGTTTTTT
CASSSHPGTAYTGELFF
>TRBV12-3/TRBV12-4|14|TRBJ1-1|TRBD1|NA
TGTGCCAGCAGTTATGGACAGGGGGCCACTGAAGCTTTCTTT
CASSYGQGATEAFF
>TRBV27|14|TRBJ2-7|NA|many
TGTGCCAGCAGTCCCGGGACGGTGGGGCTGGAGCAGTACTTC
CASSPGTVGLEQYF
>TRBV4-1|14|TRBJ2-5|NA|many
TGCGCCAGCAGCCACCGGGACCACCAAGAGACCCAGTACTTC
CASSHRDHQETQYF
>TRBV7-9|12|TRBJ1-2|TRBD1|many
TGTGCCAGCAGCTTAGGGGACAGCCAACTCACCTTC
CASSLGDSQLTF
>TRBV19|17|TRBJ2-2|TRBD2|NA
TGTGCCACTTCCCCATCTAGCGGGGGGGTATACACCGGGGAGCTGTTTTTT
CATSPSSGGVYTGELFF
>TRBV10-3|14|TRBJ1-2|NA|many
TGTGCCATCAGTCACCCAGACAGAGGCAATGGCTACACCTTC
CAISHPDRGNGYTF
>TRBV20-1|16|TRBJ2-3|TRBD2|NA
TGCAGTGCTAGAGAGGAACTAGCGGGCCGCACAGATACGCAGTATTTT
CSAREELAGRTDTQYF
>TRBV20-1|14|TRBJ2-5|TRBD2|few
TGCAGTGCTCACCCCCGGACTAGAGCAGAGACCCAGTACTTC
CSAHPRTRAETQYF
>TRBV27|14|TRBJ2-3|NA|many
TGTGCCAGCAGTTTATCGACCGACACAGATACGCAGTATTTT
CASSLSTDTDTQYF
>TRBV7-3|15|TRBJ2-7|NA|NA
TGTGCCAGCAGCTCGGGACTGGGGGCGCCATACGAGCAGTACTTC
CASSSGLGAPYEQYF
>TRBV10-3|14|TRBJ2-7|TRBD2|NA
TGTGCCATCAGTGATCTAGCGGGCTCCTACGAGCAGTACTTC
CAISDLAGSYEQYF
>TRBV19|12|TRBJ2-7|NA|NA
TGTGCCAGTGGGCGTCCCACCTACGAGCAGTACTTC
CASGRPTYEQYF
>TRBV20-1|12|TRBJ2-7|NA|NA
TGCAGTGTAGGCCCAACCTCCTACGAGCAGTACTTC
CSVGPTSYEQYF
>TRBV7-9|13|TRBJ2-3|TRBD2|many
TGTGCCAGCAGCCTAGCGGGGGCAGATACGCAGTATTTT
CASSLAGADTQYF
>TRBV3-1|17|TRBJ1-6|TRBD1|few
TGTGCCAGCAGCCCGACCGGGACAGGGGATGCACATTCACCCCTCCACTTT
CASSPTGTGDAHSPLHF
>TRBV6-2/TRBV6-3|15|TRBJ1-5|NA|few
TGTGCCAGCAGTGAGGAACTACAAGTAAATCAGCCCCAGCATTTT
CASSEELQVNQPQHF
>TRBV19|15|TRBJ2-7|TRBD2|many
TGTGCCAGTAGTATCAGACTAGCGGGAAGATACGAGCAGTACTTC
CASSIRLAGRYEQYF
>TRBV9|15|TRBJ1-5|NA|NA
TGTGCCAGCAGCGTAGAGGAGGGGTGGCGGCAGCCCCAGCATTTT
CASSVEEGWRQPQHF
>TRBV15|15|TRBJ1-1|NA|NA
TGTGCCACCAGCATCCGTGACGGCATGAACACTGAAGCTTTCTTT
CATSIRDGMNTEAFF
>TRBV9|18|TRBJ2-2|TRBD2|many
TGTGCCAGCAGCGTAGTTGGTGCGGGAGGGCCGAGAACCGGGGAGCTGTTTTTT
CASSVVGAGGPRTGELFF
>TRBV2|14|TRBJ1-1|TRBD1|NA
TGTGCCAGCTCAATCGGACAGGGATGCACTGAAGCTTTCTTT
CASSIGQGCTEAFF